These 10 T cell receptor beta chains originate from one sample sequenced in a study of blood T cell repertoires in COVID-19. Generated by immunoSEQ multiplex PCR, the TCRdb table keeps only in-frame clones and is missing some. There are about 280,000 clones in the sample; 90% occur only once, and about 1.7% lies in the top ten. The material sequenced was PBMCs or T cells enriched from blood (not recorded which). The receptors come from a young woman with acute COVID-19.

This clone has only one observation. The chain's CDR3 is CASSPTGKANYGYTF. Written as DNA, the CDR3 is TGTGCCAGCAGCCCGACAGGGAAAGCTAACTATGGCTACACCTTC. This chain uses TRBV7-2 with TRBJ1-2, with 7 bases fitting TRBD1. V was clipped by 5 bases and J by 0 bases; unmatched bases: 6. CDR1 SGHTA and CDR2 FQGNSA come from the germline V gene. This CDR3 region has 15 residues.

The rearrangement joins TRBV28 to TRBJ1-5; TRBD1 matches 7 bases. Losses at the gene ends were 6 bases for V and 9 bases for J; bases not matched to a gene: 26. Germline-derived CDR1 and CDR2 are MDHEN and SYDVKM. The CDR3 covers 19 residues. The CDR3 here is CASSVPTLTGKPALRPQHF. The CDR3 nucleotides read TGTGCCAGCAGCGTCCCAACATTGACAGGGAAGCCCGCTCTTCGGCCCCAGCATTTT.

J is TRBJ1-6 and V is TRBV6-5; the match to TRBD1 covers 9 bases. Germline V lookup: CDR1 MNHEY, CDR2 SVGAGI. The CDR3 has 14 amino acids. Unmatched junction bases numbered 6, after V lost 5 bases and J lost 10 bases. CDR3: CASSPGTGRSPLHF. The CDR3 DNA reads as TGTGCCAGCAGTCCCGGGACAGGGAGATCACCCCTCCACTTT.

This clone was counted a single time. The chain employs TRBV28 and TRBJ1-3; TRBD1 agrees at 7 bases. The germline V gene encodes CDR1 MDHEN and CDR2 SYDVKM. The CDR3 length is 14 residues. The V gene end was trimmed by 6 bases and the J gene end by 1 base; junction bases not matched to a gene: 3. In DNA, the CDR3 is TGTGCCAGCAGGAAGACAGGGTCTGGAAACACCATATATTTT. The encoded protein is CASRKTGSGNTIYF.

The V call is TRBV11-2, the J call TRBJ2-2; 7 bases align to TRBD1. CDR3 length: 16 residues. The V gene's germline CDR1 is SGHAT and CDR2 FQNNGV. The J segment lost 0 bases and the V segment lost 7 bases, leaving 8 bases of the junction unmatched. The CDR3 coding sequence is TGTGCCAGCACCAAGACCGGGACAGCGAACACCGGGGAGCTGTTTTTT. Protein: CASTKTGTANTGELFF. Full variable domain (outside the CDR3, taken from reference TRBV11-2 and TRBJ2-2): EAGVAQSPRYKIIEKRQSVAFWCNPISGHATLYWYQQILGQGPKLLIQFQNNGVVDDSQLPKDRFSAERLKGVDSTLKIQPAKLEDSAVYLCASTKTGTANTGELFFGEGSRLTVL.

The chain couples TRBV15 to TRBJ1-5; D might be TRBD1 (5 bases). Trimming left V 1 base short and J 6 bases short, with 10 bases between. Per the germline V gene, CDR1 is LNHNV and CDR2 is YYDKDF (reference sequence). This CDR3 has 14 amino acids. The CDR3 DNA reads TGTGCCACCAGCAGAGGGAGGGGTGGTCAGCCCCAGCATTTT. Translation gives CATSRGRGGQPQHF.

The chain carries TRBV30 and TRBJ1-1; 7 nucleotides match TRBD1. CDR3 length equals 15 residues. V shed 3 bases, J shed 1 base, and the junction held 8 bases outside the gene matches. Per the germline V gene, CDR1 is GTSNPN and CDR2 is SVGIG (reference sequence). The CDR3 nucleotides are TGTGCCTGGAGGGTTACAGGGGCCCAGAACACTGAAGCTTTCTTT. Its translation: CAWRVTGAQNTEAFF.

The chain is built from TRBV6-5 and TRBJ1-6; a possible D gene is TRBD1 (5 bases). The CDR3 is 16 residues long. Germline lookup yields CDR1 MNHEY and CDR2 SVGAGI. V was shortened by 2 bases and J by 7 bases, with 15 bases between the two germline ends. This CDR3 is CASSYDSTPRNSPLHF. The CDR3 nucleotides read TGTGCCAGCAGTTACGACAGCACCCCTAGAAATTCACCCCTCCACTTT.

The J gene is TRBJ2-1, the V gene TRBV27; 11 bases are a match to TRBD2. The CDR3 loop spans 15 amino acids. Germline trimming cut 8 bases from V and 4 bases from J; bases unmatched to any gene: 7. Germline V gene lookup returns CDR1 MNHEY and CDR2 SMNVEV (reference sequence). CDR3 nucleotide sequence: TGTGCCAGCCTTTTAGCGGGAGGGAATTACAATGAGCAGTTCTTC. This translates into CASLLAGGNYNEQFF.

This chain connects TRBV19 to TRBJ1-4; D remains ambiguous. V lost 5 bases and J lost 7, with 17 bases in between. Germline CDR1 and CDR2: LNHDA and SQIVND (reference sequence). The CDR3 contains 15 residues. The CDR3 nucleotides read TGTGCCAGTAGTGAAACTACTGTAGTGCTTGAAAAACTGTTTTTT. It yields the protein CASSETTVVLEKLFF.